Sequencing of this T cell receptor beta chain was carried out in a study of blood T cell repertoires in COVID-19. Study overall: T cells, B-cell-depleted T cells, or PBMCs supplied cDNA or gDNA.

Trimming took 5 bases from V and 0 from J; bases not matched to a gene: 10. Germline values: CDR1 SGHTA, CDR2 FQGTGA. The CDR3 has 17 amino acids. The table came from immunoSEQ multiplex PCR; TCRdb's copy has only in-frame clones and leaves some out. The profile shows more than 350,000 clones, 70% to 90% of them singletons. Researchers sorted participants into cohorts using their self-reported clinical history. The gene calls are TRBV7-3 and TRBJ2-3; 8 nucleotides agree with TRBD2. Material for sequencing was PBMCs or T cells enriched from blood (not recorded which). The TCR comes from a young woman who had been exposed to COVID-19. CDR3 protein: CASSDRTSGHSTDTQYF. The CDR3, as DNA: TGTGCCAGCAGCGACCGTACTAGCGGCCACAGCACAGATACGCAGTATTTT.